The rows below give T cell receptor beta chains drawn from one sample of a study of graft-versus-host responses after intestinal transplantation. Their antigens remain unidentified. Profiled with immunoSEQ multiplex PCR; TCRdb holds only in-frame clones, not every one. The repertoire includes about 78,000 clones, around 89% of them detected once, and about 4.2% sits in the top ten. The source was unstimulated CD8+ T cells sorted from spleen or lymph node cells, collected before transplant. The receptors derive from a human donor who was the organ donor for an intestinal transplant. Both conserved end residues are part of each CDR3. Fields, in order: J gene, clone size, V gene, D gene, CDR3 protein, CDR3 DNA. A D gene is named only where the DNA matches it firmly. Not all rows give a size; the values are once, few, many and, for expanded clones, a class.

TRBJ1-6 - TRBV27 TRBD1 CVTGQISYNSPLHF TGTGTAACGGGACAGATCTCCTATAATTCACCCCTCCACTTT
TRBJ2-4 - TRBV27 TRBD1 CASSPGRQGLAKNIQYF TGTGCCAGCAGCCCCGGAAGACAGGGCTTAGCCAAAAACATTCAGTACTTC
TRBJ1-2 - TRBV13 TRBD1 CASSLGGGDRGSYGYTF TGTGCCAGCAGCTTAGGTGGAGGGGACAGGGGTAGCTATGGCTACACCTTC
TRBJ2-2 - TRBV2 TRBD2 CAITPGLAESTGELFF TGTGCCATCACTCCTGGACTAGCGGAGAGCACCGGGGAGCTGTTTTTT
TRBJ1-2 - TRBV15 TRBD1 CATSPEGAGDYGYTF TGTGCCACCAGCCCTGAGGGGGCAGGGGACTATGGCTACACCTTC
TRBJ2-1 - TRBV5-1 - CASSLEGLAPYNEQFF TGCGCCAGCAGCTTGGAAGGGCTAGCCCCATACAATGAGCAGTTCTTC
TRBJ1-2 few TRBV19 - CASSTESILGYTF TGTGCCAGTAGCACCGAGAGTATTTTAGGCTACACCTTC
TRBJ1-6 - TRBV5-1 TRBD1 CASSFWTGGNSPLHF TGCGCCAGCAGTTTCTGGACAGGGGGTAATTCACCCCTCCACTTT
TRBJ2-1 - TRBV13 - CASSSQNSYNEQFF TGTGCCAGCAGTTCCCAGAACTCCTACAATGAGCAGTTCTTC
TRBJ2-3 few TRBV6-4 - CASSDQAGLTDTQYF TGTGCCAGCAGTGACCAGGCAGGGCTCACAGATACGCAGTATTTT
TRBJ1-6 - TRBV6-6 TRBD1 CASRMTQGGNSPLHF TGTGCCAGCAGGATGACACAGGGGGGCAATTCACCCCTCCACTTT
TRBJ2-1 - TRBV28 TRBD1 CASRSGGSYNEQFF TGTGCCAGCAGGTCAGGGGGCTCCTACAATGAGCAGTTCTTC
TRBJ1-2 few TRBV4-3 - CASSPGFGAGVDYTF TGCGCCAGCAGCCCCGGTTTTGGTGCCGGGGTTGACTACACCTTC
TRBJ2-1 - TRBV28 - CASSSSEQFF TGTGCCAGCAGTTCAAGCGAGCAGTTCTTC
TRBJ1-5 - TRBV2 TRBD1 CASSRGNRGRGQPQHF TGTGCCAGCAGCCGCGGTAACAGGGGGCGCGGGCAGCCCCAGCATTTT
TRBJ2-2 - TRBV28 - CASDSLPNTGELFF TGTGCCAGCGACAGCCTTCCGAACACCGGGGAGCTGTTTTTT